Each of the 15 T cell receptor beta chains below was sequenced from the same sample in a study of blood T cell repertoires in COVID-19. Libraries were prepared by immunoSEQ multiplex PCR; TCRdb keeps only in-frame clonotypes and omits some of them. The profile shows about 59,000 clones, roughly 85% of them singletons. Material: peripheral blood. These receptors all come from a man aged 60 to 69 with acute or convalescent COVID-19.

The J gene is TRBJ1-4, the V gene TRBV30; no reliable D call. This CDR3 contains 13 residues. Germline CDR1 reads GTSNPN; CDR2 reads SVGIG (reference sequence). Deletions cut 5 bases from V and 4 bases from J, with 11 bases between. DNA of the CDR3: TGTGCCTGGGCCAGGCAGGTTAATGAAAAACTGTTTTTT. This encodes CAWARQVNEKLFF.

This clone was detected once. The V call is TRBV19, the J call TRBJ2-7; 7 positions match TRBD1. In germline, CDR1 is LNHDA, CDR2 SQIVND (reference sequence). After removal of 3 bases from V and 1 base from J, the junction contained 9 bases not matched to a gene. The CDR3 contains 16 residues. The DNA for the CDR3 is TGTGCCAGTAGTATCCGGCAGGGGGTTTTATCCTACGAGCAGTACTTC. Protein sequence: CASSIRQGVLSYEQYF.

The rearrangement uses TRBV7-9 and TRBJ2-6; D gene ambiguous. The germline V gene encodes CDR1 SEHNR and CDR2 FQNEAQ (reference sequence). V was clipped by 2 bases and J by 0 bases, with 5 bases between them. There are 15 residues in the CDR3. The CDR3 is CASSLLISGANVLTF. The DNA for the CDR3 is TGTGCCAGCAGCTTACTTATCTCTGGGGCCAACGTCCTGACTTTC.

The CDR3 spells CSASRGFTETQYF. CDR3 nucleotides: TGCAGTGCTAGTCGAGGTTTTACGGAGACCCAGTACTTC. The gene calls are TRBV20-1 and TRBJ2-5; D not resolved. In germline, CDR1 is DFQATT, CDR2 SNEGSKA (reference sequence). Trimming left V 3 bases short and J 5 bases short, with 13 bases between. The CDR3 sequence is 13 residues long.

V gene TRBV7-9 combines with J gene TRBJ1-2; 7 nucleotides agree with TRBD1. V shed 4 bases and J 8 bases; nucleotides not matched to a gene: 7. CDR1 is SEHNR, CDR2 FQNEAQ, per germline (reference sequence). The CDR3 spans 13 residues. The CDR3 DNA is TGTGCCAGCAGCTCGACAGGGAGGCGCGGCTACACCTTC. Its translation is CASSSTGRRGYTF.

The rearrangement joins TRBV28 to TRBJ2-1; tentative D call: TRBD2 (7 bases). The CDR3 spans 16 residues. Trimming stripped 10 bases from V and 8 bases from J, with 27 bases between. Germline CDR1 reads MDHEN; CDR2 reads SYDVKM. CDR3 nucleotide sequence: TGTGCCACCACAAGATCAGGAGGGACGGGGGGCGATGAGCAGTTCTTC. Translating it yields CATTRSGGTGGDEQFF.

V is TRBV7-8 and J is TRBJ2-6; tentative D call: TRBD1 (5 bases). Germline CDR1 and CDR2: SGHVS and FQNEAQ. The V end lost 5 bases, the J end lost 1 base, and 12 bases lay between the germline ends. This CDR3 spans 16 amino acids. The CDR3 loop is CASSPRQLSGANVLTF. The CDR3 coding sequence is TGTGCCAGCAGCCCCAGACAGCTGTCTGGGGCCAACGTCCTGACTTTC.

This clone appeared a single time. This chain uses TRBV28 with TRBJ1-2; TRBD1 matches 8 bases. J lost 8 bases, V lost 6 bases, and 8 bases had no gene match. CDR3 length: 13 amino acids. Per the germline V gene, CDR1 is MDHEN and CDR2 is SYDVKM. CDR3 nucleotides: TGTGCCAGCAGACGGGCAGGGGGCGAGGGCTACACCTTC. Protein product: CASRRAGGEGYTF.

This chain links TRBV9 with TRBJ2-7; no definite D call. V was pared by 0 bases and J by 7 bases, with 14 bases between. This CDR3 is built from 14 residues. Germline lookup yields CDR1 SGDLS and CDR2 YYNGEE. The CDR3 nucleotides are TGTGCCAGCAGCGTAGAGAGTAACTCTCTGGAGCAGTACTTC. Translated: CASSVESNSLEQYF.

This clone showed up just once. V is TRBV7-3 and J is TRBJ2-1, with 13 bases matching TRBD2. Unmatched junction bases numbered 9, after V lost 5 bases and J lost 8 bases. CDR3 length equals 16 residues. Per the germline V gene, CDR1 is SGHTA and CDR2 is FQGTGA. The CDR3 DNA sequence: TGTGCCAGCAGCCCCCGACTAGCGGGAGGCGGCGATGAGCAGTTCTTC. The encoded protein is CASSPRLAGGGDEQFF.

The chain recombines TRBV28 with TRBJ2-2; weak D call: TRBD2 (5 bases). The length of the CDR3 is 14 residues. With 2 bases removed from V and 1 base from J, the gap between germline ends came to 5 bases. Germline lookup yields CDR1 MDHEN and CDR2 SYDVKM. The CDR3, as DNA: TGTGCCAGCAGTTTACGGGGGAACACCGGGGAGCTGTTTTTT. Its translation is CASSLRGNTGELFF.

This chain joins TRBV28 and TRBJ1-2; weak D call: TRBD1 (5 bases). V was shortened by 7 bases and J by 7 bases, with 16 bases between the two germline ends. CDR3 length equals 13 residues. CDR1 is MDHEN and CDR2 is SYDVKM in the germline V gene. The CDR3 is CASTTYRGGGYTF. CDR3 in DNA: TGTGCCAGCACCACCTACCGGGGGGGTGGCTACACCTTC.

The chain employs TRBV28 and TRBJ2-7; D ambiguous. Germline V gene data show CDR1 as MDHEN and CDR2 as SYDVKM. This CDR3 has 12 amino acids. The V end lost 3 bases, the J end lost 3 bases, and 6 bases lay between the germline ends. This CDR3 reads CASSFSHYEQYF. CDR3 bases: TGTGCCAGCAGTTTTTCCCACTACGAGCAGTACTTC.

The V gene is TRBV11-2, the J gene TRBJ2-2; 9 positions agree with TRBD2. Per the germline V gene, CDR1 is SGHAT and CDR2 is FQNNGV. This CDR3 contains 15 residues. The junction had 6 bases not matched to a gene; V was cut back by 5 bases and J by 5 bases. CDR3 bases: TGTGCCAGCAGCCCGCCTAGCGGGATAACCGGGGAGCTGTTTTTT. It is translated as CASSPPSGITGELFF.

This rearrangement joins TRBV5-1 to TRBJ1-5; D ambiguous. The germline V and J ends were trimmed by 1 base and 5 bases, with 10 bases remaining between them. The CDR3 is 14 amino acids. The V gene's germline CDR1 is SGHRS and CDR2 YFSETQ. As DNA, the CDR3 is TGCGCCAGCAGCTTGCTAGGTTCGGATCAGCCCCAGCATTTT. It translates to CASSLLGSDQPQHF.